Listed below are T cell receptor beta chains from one sample, sequenced in a study of identical twins. TCRdb re-called the 5' RACE reads with MiXCR, one entry per CDR3 protein. The top ten hold more than 0.5% of the sample, which has some 500,000 distinct CDR3 sequences, 14% seen once. The sample was also linked to a second study, of yellow fever vaccine responses in identical twins.

Specimen: CD4+ T cells sorted from blood. Receptors originate from a woman between 18 and 30 years old in good health. Both conserved end residues are part of each CDR3. Fields, in order: D gene, clone size, V gene, J gene, CDR3 length, CDR3 DNA, CDR3 protein. D genes are given only for firm matches. Clone size is stated in some rows and not others, as once, few, many or a class when expanded.

-,-,TRBV7-9,TRBJ2-1,14,TGTGCCAGCAGCGCATGGGACTCCTACAATGAGCAGTTCTTC,CASSAWDSYNEQFF
-,few,TRBV12-3/TRBV12-4,TRBJ2-1,11,TGTGCCAGCGGATTTTATAATGAGCAGTTCTTC,CASGFYNEQFF
-,-,TRBV20-1,TRBJ1-5,18,TGCTGTGCTAGAGGGGACATTAAGAGGGCTTTACTCGATCAGCCCCAGCATTTT,CCARGDIKRALLDQPQHF
TRBD1,few,TRBV2,TRBJ2-1,16,TGTGCCAGCAGGGGACAGGGGGCTATCGCCTACAATGAGCAGTTCTTC,CASRGQGAIAYNEQFF
TRBD2,-,TRBV3-1,TRBJ2-2,16,TGTGCCAGCAGCCAAGTGAGAAGCGGGAGCACCGGGGAGCTGTTTTTT,CASSQVRSGSTGELFF
-,-,TRBV2,TRBJ2-1,15,TGTGCCAGCAGTGATCCCGGGCCCGCAGAACATGAGCAGTTCTTC,CASSDPGPAEHEQFF
TRBD1,few,TRBV20-1,TRBJ2-1,14,TGCAGTGCTAGACGAACAGGGGTTAAGAATGAGCAGTTCTTC,CSARRTGVKNEQFF
-,few,TRBV9,TRBJ2-3,15,TGTGCCAGCAGCGTAGGAGAAGGGGGCACAGATACGCAGTATTTT,CASSVGEGGTDTQYF
TRBD1,few,TRBV5-5,TRBJ2-3,15,TGTGCCAGCAGCCAGACAGGGCTAGACACAGATACGCAGTATTTT,CASSQTGLDTDTQYF
-,-,TRBV28,TRBJ2-7,13,TGTGCCAGCAGTTCCCTAAGCTCCTACGAGCAGTACTTC,CASSSLSSYEQYF
TRBD2,-,TRBV2,TRBJ2-3,17,TGTGCCAGCAGTGAATTTCTAGCGGGGGGGAGTGCAGATACGCAGTATTTT,CASSEFLAGGSADTQYF
TRBD2,-,TRBV24-1,TRBJ2-1,13,TGTGCCACCAGTGCCCTGGGTACTAGCGTCGAGTTCTTC,CATSALGTSVEFF
TRBD2,-,TRBV9,TRBJ2-2,16,TGTGCCAGCAGCGTGATGACTAGCGGGGGTTCCGGGGAGCTGTTTTTT,CASSVMTSGGSGELFF
-,-,TRBV29-1,TRBJ2-5,14,TGCAGCGTTGAACCCCAAGGCGGTCAGGAGACCCAGTACTTC,CSVEPQGGQETQYF
TRBD1,-,TRBV10-3,TRBJ2-2,17,TGTGCCATCAGTGAGCTTCGGGGGACAGGGACAACCGGGGAGCTGTTTTTT,CAISELRGTGTTGELFF
TRBD2,many,TRBV27,TRBJ2-7,15,TGTGCCAGCAGTTTGACTAGCGGTTCCTTCTACGAGCAGTACTTC,CASSLTSGSFYEQYF
TRBD2,-,TRBV7-3,TRBJ2-1,15,TGTGCCAGCAGCGTACTAGCGGGGGGGCTCTATGAGCAGTTCTTC,CASSVLAGGLYEQFF
-,few,TRBV3-1,TRBJ1-3,15,TGTGCCAGCAGCCAACGAAGCGGTGCTGGAAACACCATATATTTT,CASSQRSGAGNTIYF
-,-,TRBV5-5,TRBJ1-1,17,TGTGCCAGCAGCTTTGGAATGGAAAAACACAAGAACACTGAAGCTTTCTTT,CASSFGMEKHKNTEAFF
-,few,TRBV6-2/TRBV6-3,TRBJ1-1,17,TGTGCCAGCAGTTACGGCTTCCAGGACCTTATGAACACTGAAGCTTTCTTT,CASSYGFQDLMNTEAFF
-,-,TRBV19,TRBJ2-7,15,TGTGCCAGTAGTATGGCTAACAGGGATGACTACGAGCAGTACTTC,CASSMANRDDYEQYF
-,-,TRBV30,TRBJ2-7,13,TGTGCCTGGAGTGCAGGAGGGCCCTACGAGCAGTACTTC,CAWSAGGPYEQYF
-,-,TRBV10-3,TRBJ2-1,17,TGTGCCATCAGTGGGGAGAATTTTATTAGCTCCTACAATGAGCAGTTCTTC,CAISGENFISSYNEQFF
TRBD2,-,TRBV4-1,TRBJ2-5,15,TGCGCCAGCAGCCAAGTCGGCGGGAGGGGGGGGACCCAGTACTTC,CASSQVGGRGGTQYF
-,many,TRBV6-2/TRBV6-3,TRBJ2-3,19,TGTGCCAGCAGTTCTCGCTTACTCCGACAGCTAGCGATATTGGATACGCAGTATTTT,CASSSRLLRQLAILDTQYF
-,many,TRBV29-1,TRBJ1-1,13,TGCAGCGTTGAGGTGGGGCGGAACACTGAAGCTTTCTTT,CSVEVGRNTEAFF
-,many,TRBV7-2,TRBJ2-5,13,TGTGCCAGCAGCCGGGGCCTCCAAGAGACCCAGTACTTC,CASSRGLQETQYF
-,few,TRBV19,TRBJ2-2,14,TGTGCCAGTAGTATGGCCGCAATGGCCGGGGAGCTGTTTTTT,CASSMAAMAGELFF
-,-,TRBV20-1,TRBJ2-7,10,TGCAGTGCTGCCGCACCCGAGCAGTACTTC,CSAAAPEQYF
TRBD2,-,TRBV2,TRBJ2-1,16,TGTGCCAGCAGGTCTGGGGCGGGGGGCGCCTACAATGAGCAGTTCTTC,CASRSGAGGAYNEQFF
-,few,TRBV12-3/TRBV12-4,TRBJ2-1,15,TGTGCCAGCATCCTTGGCCGAAGCTCCTACAATGAGCAGTTCTTC,CASILGRSSYNEQFF
-,-,TRBV18,TRBJ2-2,15,TGTGCCAGCTCACTAAGTGAAGGTCTCACCGGGGAGCTGTTTTTT,CASSLSEGLTGELFF
TRBD1,-,TRBV28,TRBJ1-4,17,TGTGCCAGCAGTTTAACAGGACAGGGTGGTTCCTATGAAAAACTGTTTTTT,CASSLTGQGGSYEKLFF
-,few,TRBV18,TRBJ1-5,13,TGTGCCAGCTCACCAGCGGGAAATCAGCCCCAGCATTTT,CASSPAGNQPQHF
TRBD2,few,TRBV5-1,TRBJ2-4,17,TGCGCCAGCAGCTTGGCCGGCGGGAGGGTTGTCAAAAACATTCAGTACTTC,CASSLAGGRVVKNIQYF
TRBD2,-,TRBV6-1,TRBJ2-2,15,TGTGCCAGCAGATCGACTAGCGGGGTGGCCGGGGAGCTGTTTTTT,CASRSTSGVAGELFF
-,-,TRBV21-1,TRBJ2-7,15,TGTGCCAGCAGCAAAGAGGGCTTACCTGGTCGCGAGCAGTACTTC,CASSKEGLPGREQYF
-,-,TRBV7-7,TRBJ2-5,13,TGTGCTAGCAGCTTCGGACTGCTGGAAACCCAGTACTTC,CASSFGLLETQYF
-,-,TRBV25-1,TRBJ1-4,12,TGTGCCAGCAGTGAAGAGAGGGAAAAACTGTTTTTT,CASSEEREKLFF
-,many,TRBV18,TRBJ2-4,14,TGTGCCAGCTCACTCAGGGAAGCCAAAAACATTCAGTACTTC,CASSLREAKNIQYF
TRBD1,few,TRBV12-3/TRBV12-4,TRBJ1-1,13,TGTGCCAGCAGAAAGACAGGGACCACTGAAGCTTTCTTT,CASRKTGTTEAFF
-,few,TRBV12-3/TRBV12-4,TRBJ2-5,12,TGTGCCAGCGGTCAGGGATGGAAGACCCAGTACTTC,CASGQGWKTQYF
TRBD2,many,TRBV7-2,TRBJ2-3,15,TGTGCCAGCAGCTTTAGCGGGGGGGCAACAGATACGCAGTATTTT,CASSFSGGATDTQYF
-,-,TRBV2,TRBJ2-5,13,TGTGCCAGCAGTGACAATGTAGGAGAGACCCAGTACTTC,CASSDNVGETQYF
-,few,TRBV25-1,TRBJ2-7,14,TGTGCCAGCAGTGAGGCACAGCGTACCTACGAGCAGTACTTC,CASSEAQRTYEQYF
TRBD2,few,TRBV7-2,TRBJ2-3,14,TGTGCCAGCAGCTCTCTAGCGGGGGCAGATACGCAGTATTTT,CASSSLAGADTQYF
-,-,TRBV7-2,TRBJ2-7,14,TGTGCCAGCAGCTTAGTAACCAGTTTCGACGAGCAGTACTTC,CASSLVTSFDEQYF
TRBD2,few,TRBV5-1,TRBJ2-1,15,TGCGCCAGCAGTCGGGGGGGGGACTCCTACAATGAGCAGTTCTTC,CASSRGGDSYNEQFF
-,few,TRBV28,TRBJ2-3,15,TGTGCCAGCAGATTGGGGGGTGGTAGGTCAGATACGCAGTATTTT,CASRLGGGRSDTQYF
-,-,TRBV4-1,TRBJ2-1,15,TGCGCCAGCAGCCAAGAGAGGGCAGGGACGATGGAGCAGTTCTTC,CASSQERAGTMEQFF
TRBD1,-,TRBV7-9,TRBJ1-2,16,TGTGCCAGCAGCTTAGTCACAGGGGGCAGGTTCGGAAGCTACACCTTC,CASSLVTGGRFGSYTF
TRBD1,-,TRBV20-1,TRBJ2-3,14,TGCAGTGCGCGACAGGGGGCGAGGACAGATACGCAGTATTTT,CSARQGARTDTQYF
-,-,TRBV12-3/TRBV12-4,TRBJ2-7,14,TGTGCCAGCAGGATAACGACAAATATCCACGAGCAGTACTTC,CASRITTNIHEQYF